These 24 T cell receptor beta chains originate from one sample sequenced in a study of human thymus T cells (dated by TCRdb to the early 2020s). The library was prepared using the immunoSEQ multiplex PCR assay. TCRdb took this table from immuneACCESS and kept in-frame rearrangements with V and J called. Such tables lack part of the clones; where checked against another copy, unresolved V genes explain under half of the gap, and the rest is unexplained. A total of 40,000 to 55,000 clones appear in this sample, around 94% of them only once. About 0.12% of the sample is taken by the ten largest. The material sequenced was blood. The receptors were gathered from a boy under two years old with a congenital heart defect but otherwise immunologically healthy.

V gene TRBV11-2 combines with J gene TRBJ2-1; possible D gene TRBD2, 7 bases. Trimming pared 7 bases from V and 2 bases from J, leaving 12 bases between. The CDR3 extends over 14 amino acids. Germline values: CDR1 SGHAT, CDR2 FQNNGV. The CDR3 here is CASKGGIPYNEQFF. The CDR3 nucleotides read TGTGCCAGCAAGGGGGGGATCCCCTACAATGAGCAGTTCTTC. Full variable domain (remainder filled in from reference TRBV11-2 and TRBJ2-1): EAGVAQSPRYKIIEKRQSVAFWCNPISGHATLYWYQQILGQGPKLLIQFQNNGVVDDSQLPKDRFSAERLKGVDSTLKIQPAKLEDSAVYLCASKGGIPYNEQFFGPGTRLTVL.

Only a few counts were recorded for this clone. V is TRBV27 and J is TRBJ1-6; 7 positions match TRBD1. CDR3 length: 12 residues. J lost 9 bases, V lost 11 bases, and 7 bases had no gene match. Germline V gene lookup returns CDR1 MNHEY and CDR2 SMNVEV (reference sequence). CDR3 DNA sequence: TGTGCCTCACAGGGGAGAGGTTCACCCCTCCACTTT. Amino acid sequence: CASQGRGSPLHF.

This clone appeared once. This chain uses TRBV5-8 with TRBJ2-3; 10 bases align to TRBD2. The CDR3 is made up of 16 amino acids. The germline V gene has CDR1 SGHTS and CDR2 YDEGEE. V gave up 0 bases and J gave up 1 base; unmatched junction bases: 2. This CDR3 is CASSLERGGRTDTQYF. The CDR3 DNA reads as TGTGCCAGCAGCTTGGAGCGGGGGGGCCGCACAGATACGCAGTATTTT.

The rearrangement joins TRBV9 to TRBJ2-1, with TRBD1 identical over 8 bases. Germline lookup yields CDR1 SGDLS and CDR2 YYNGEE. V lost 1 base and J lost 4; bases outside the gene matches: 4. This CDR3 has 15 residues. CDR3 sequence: CASSVSGQGYNEQFF. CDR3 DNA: TGTGCCAGCAGCGTATCAGGACAGGGTTACAATGAGCAGTTCTTC.

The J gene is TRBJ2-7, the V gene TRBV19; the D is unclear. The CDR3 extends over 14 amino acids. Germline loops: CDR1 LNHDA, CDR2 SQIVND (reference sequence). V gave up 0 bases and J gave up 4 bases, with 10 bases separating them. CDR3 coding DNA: TGTGCCAGTAGTATAGATCGGGCCGGGTACGAGCAGTACTTC. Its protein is CASSIDRAGYEQYF.

CDR3: CASSQDLAGSGNEQFF. In DNA form, the CDR3 reads TGCGCCAGCAGCCAAGATCTAGCGGGGTCTGGCAATGAGCAGTTCTTC. The J gene is TRBJ2-1, the V gene TRBV4-3, with TRBD2 matching 9 bases. Germline CDR1 reads LGHNA; CDR2 reads YSLEER. This CDR3 is 16 amino acids long. V was pared by 0 bases and J by 6 bases, with 6 bases of the junction left unmatched.

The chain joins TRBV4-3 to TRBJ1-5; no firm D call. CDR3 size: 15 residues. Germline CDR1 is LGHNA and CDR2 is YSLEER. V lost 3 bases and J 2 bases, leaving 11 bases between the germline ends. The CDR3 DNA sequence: TGCGCCAGCAGCCATGAAAGGTATGGCAATCAGCCCCAGCATTTT. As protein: CASSHERYGNQPQHF.

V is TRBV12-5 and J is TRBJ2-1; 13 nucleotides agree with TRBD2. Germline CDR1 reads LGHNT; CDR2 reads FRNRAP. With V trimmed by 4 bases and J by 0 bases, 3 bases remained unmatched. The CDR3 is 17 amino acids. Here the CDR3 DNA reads TGTGCTAGTGGTTCGACTAGCGGGGGGAGCTCCTACAATGAGCAGTTCTTC. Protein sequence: CASGSTSGGSSYNEQFF.

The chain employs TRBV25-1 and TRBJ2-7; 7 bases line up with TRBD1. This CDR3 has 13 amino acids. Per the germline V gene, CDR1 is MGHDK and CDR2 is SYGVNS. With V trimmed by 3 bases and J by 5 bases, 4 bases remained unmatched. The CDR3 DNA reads TGTGCCAGCAGTGAGCCGGGACAGAACGAGCAGTACTTC. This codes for CASSEPGQNEQYF.

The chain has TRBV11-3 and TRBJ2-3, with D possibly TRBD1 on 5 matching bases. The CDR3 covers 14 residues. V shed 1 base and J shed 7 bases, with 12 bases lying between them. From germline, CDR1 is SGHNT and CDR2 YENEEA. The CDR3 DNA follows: TGTGCCAGCAGCTTAGGGGGCGGTCGCAATACGCAGTATTTT. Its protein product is CASSLGGGRNTQYF.

As DNA, the CDR3 is TGTGCCAGTAGTACGGGACCTAATTACAATGAGCAGTTCTTC. Translating it yields CASSTGPNYNEQFF. The chain joins TRBV19 to TRBJ2-1, with D perhaps assigned TRBD1 or TRBD2 (5 bases each). Looked up from germline, CDR1 is LNHDA and CDR2 is SQIVND (reference sequence). This CDR3 is built from 14 residues. The germline V and J ends were trimmed by 4 bases and 4 bases, with 11 bases remaining between them.

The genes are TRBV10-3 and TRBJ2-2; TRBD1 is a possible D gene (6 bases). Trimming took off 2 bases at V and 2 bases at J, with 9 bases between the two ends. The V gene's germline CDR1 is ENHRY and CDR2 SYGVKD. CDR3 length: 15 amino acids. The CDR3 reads CAISETGSNTGELFF. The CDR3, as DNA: TGTGCCATCAGTGAGACAGGGTCAAACACCGGGGAGCTGTTTTTT.

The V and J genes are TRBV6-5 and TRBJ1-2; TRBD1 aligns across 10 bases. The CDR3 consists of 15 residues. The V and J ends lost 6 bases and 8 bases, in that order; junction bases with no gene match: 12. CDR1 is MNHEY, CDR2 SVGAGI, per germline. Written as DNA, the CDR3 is TGTGCCAGCAGCCGGGTCGGACAGGGGGTCCGAGGCTACACCTTC. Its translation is CASSRVGQGVRGYTF.

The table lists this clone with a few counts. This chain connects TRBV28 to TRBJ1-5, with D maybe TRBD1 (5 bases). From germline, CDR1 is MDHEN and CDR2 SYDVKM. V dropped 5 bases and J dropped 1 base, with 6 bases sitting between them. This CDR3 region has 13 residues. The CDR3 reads CASSRQSNQPQHF. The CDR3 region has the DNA TGTGCCAGCAGTCGACAGAGCAATCAGCCCCAGCATTTT.

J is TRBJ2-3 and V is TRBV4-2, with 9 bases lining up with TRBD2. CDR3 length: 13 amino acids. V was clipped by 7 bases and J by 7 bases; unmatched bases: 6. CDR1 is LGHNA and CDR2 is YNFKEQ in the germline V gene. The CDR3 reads CASKDSGGYTQYF. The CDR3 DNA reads TGTGCCAGCAAAGATAGCGGGGGATATACGCAGTATTTT.

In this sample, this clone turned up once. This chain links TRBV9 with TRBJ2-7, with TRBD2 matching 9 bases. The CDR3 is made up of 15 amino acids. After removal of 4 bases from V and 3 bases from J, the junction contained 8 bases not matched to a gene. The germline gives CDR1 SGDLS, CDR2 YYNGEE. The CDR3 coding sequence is TGTGCCAGCAGCACCCAAGCGGGGGGCTACTACGAGCAGTACTTC. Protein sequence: CASSTQAGGYYEQYF.

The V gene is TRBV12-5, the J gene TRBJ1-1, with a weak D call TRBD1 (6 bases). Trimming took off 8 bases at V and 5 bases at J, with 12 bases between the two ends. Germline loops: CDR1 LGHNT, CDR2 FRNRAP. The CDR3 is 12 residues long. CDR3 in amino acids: CASRWGPTEAFF. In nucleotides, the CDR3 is TGTGCTAGTCGGTGGGGGCCAACTGAAGCTTTCTTT.

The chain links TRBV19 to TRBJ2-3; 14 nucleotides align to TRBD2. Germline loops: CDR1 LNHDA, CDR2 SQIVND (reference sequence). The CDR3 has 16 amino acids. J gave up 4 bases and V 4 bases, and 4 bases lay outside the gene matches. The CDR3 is CASSTGTSGGPDTQYF. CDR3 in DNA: TGTGCCAGTAGTACCGGGACTAGCGGGGGCCCAGATACGCAGTATTTT.

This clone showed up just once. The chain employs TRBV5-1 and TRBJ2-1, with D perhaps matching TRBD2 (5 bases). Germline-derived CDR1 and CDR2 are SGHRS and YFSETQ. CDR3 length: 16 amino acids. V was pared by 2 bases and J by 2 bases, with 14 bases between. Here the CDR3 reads CASSFPRTGTYNEQFF. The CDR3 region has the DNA TGCGCCAGCAGCTTTCCGAGGACTGGTACCTACAATGAGCAGTTCTTC.

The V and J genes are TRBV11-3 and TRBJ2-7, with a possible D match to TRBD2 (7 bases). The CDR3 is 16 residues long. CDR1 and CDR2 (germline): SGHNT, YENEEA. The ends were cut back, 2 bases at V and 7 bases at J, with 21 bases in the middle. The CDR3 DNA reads TGTGCCAGCAGCTTATTTCGGCGGGGGCTACCTACGGAGCAGTACTTC. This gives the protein CASSLFRRGLPTEQYF. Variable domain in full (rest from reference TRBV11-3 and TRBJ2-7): EAGVVQSPRYKIIEKKQPVAFWCNPISGHNTLYWYLQNLGQGPELLIRYENEEAVDDSQLPKDRFSAERLKGVDSTLKIQPAELGDSAVYLCASSLFRRGLPTEQYFGPGTRLTVT.

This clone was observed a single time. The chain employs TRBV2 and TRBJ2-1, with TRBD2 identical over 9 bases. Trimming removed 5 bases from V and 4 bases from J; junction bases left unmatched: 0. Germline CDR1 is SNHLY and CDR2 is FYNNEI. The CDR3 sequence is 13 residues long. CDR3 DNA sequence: TGTGCCAGCAGTAGCGGGGGGTACAATGAGCAGTTCTTC. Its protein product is CASSSGGYNEQFF. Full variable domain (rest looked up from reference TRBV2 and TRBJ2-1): EPEVTQTPSHQVTQMGQEVILRCVPISNHLYFYWYRQILGQKVEFLVSFYNNEISEKSEIFDDQFSVERPDGSNFTLKIRSTKLEDSAMYFCASSSGGYNEQFFGPGTRLTVL.

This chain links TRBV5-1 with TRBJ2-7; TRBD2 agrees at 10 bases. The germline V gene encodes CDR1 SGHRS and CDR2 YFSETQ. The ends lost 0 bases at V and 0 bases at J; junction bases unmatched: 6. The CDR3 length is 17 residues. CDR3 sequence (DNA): TGCGCCAGCAGCTTGGGGCTAGCGGGGGTAATCTCCTACGAGCAGTACTTC. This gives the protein CASSLGLAGVISYEQYF.

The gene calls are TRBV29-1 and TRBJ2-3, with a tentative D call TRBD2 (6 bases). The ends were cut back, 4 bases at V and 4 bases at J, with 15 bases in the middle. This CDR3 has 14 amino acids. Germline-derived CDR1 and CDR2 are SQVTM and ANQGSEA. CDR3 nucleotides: TGCAGCGTTGGGCTGGGGGAGGTCGCAGATACGCAGTATTTT. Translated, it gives CSVGLGEVADTQYF.

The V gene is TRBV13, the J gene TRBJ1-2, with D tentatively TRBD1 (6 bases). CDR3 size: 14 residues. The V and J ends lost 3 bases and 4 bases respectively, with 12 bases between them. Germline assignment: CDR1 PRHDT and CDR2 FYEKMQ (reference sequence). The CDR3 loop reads CASSFRGLSYGYTF. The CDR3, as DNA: TGTGCCAGCAGCTTTCGGGGGCTCTCCTATGGCTACACCTTC. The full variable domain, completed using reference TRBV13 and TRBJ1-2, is AAGVIQSPRHLIKEKRETATLKCYPIPRHDTVYWYQQGPGQDPQFLISFYEKMQSDKGSIPDRFSAQQFSDYHSELNMSSLELGDSALYFCASSFRGLSYGYTFGSGTRLTVV.